Listed below are T cell receptor beta chains from one sample, sequenced in a study of control samples from healthy donors and cancer patients. TCRdb's table, derived via immunoSEQ multiplex PCR, lists solely in-frame clones and lacks some. The sample includes about 170,000 clones, approximately 92% of them seen just once. The specimen was blood. The source is a woman in her sixties in good health. Each CDR3 is given with its conserved first and last residue. The D gene is left open where the match is weak. Not every row has a clone size; where given, it reads once, few, many or a size class.

j_call | d_call | clone_size | v_call | cdr3_aa | cdr3_nt
TRBJ1-2 | TRBD1 | NA | TRBV11-2 | CASSFETGNYGYTF | TGTGCCAGCAGCTTTGAGACAGGGAACTATGGCTACACCTTC
TRBJ2-2 | NA | few | TRBV4-1 | CASSLGTVNTGELFF | TGCGCCAGCAGCCTAGGGACGGTGAACACCGGGGAGCTGTTTTTT
TRBJ2-6 | NA | NA | TRBV7-2 | CASPKSPRAQSSGANVLTF | TGTGCCAGCCCGAAATCACCTAGAGCGCAGTCCTCTGGGGCCAACGTCCTGACTTTC
TRBJ2-3 | NA | NA | TRBV9 | CASSPRNWDTQYF | TGTGCCAGCAGCCCGAGAAATTGGGATACGCAGTATTTT
TRBJ1-3 | NA | NA | TRBV5-1 | CASSLGDFISGNTIYF | TGCGCCAGCAGCTTGGGGGACTTTATCTCTGGAAACACCATATATTTT
TRBJ2-3 | NA | once | TRBV15 | CATSSQTRLPRFSSTDTQYF | TGTGCCACCAGCAGCCAGACTAGGTTGCCCCGCTTTTCTAGCACAGATACGCAGTATTTT
TRBJ1-5 | NA | NA | TRBV21-1 | CASSKGGQVVGYQPQHF | TGTGCCAGCAGCAAAGGGGGACAGGTGGTTGGCTATCAGCCCCAGCATTTT
TRBJ1-2 | NA | NA | TRBV19 | CASSTLGLWGGLDYGYTF | TGTGCCAGTAGTACCCTCGGCCTGTGGGGGGGCCTCGACTATGGCTACACCTTC
TRBJ1-5 | NA | NA | TRBV19 | CASSIERNQPQHF | TGTGCCAGTAGTATAGAAAGGAATCAGCCCCAGCATTTT
TRBJ2-1 | NA | few | TRBV5-1 | CASSLGQENNEQFF | TGCGCCAGCAGCTTGGGACAGGAGAACAATGAGCAGTTCTTC
TRBJ1-1 | NA | NA | TRBV7-3 | CASSPGGGMNTEAFF | TGTGCCAGCAGCCCAGGAGGGGGGATGAACACTGAAGCTTTCTTT
TRBJ1-1 | NA | NA | TRBV19 | CASSIDPGMNTEAFF | TGTGCCAGTAGTATAGACCCAGGGATGAACACTGAAGCTTTCTTT
TRBJ1-4 | TRBD1 | NA | TRBV5-1 | CASSFWGQSDEKLFF | TGCGCCAGCAGCTTTTGGGGACAGTCCGATGAAAAACTGTTTTTT
TRBJ1-1 | NA | NA | TRBV29-1 | CSVLDTPLTEAFF | TGCAGCGTCTTAGACACCCCTCTCACTGAAGCTTTCTTT
TRBJ1-1 | NA | NA | TRBV19 | CASREVGVNTEAFF | TGTGCCAGTAGAGAGGTGGGAGTGAACACTGAAGCTTTCTTT
TRBJ1-4 | TRBD1 | NA | TRBV9 | CASSVGAQTTGGADEKLFF | TGTGCCAGCAGCGTAGGGGCACAGACTACAGGGGGCGCAGATGAAAAACTGTTTTTT
TRBJ1-3 | NA | few | TRBV12-5 | CASGTGNAGNTIYF | TGTGCTAGTGGAACAGGGAATGCTGGAAACACCATATATTTT
TRBJ2-2 | NA | NA | TRBV5-4 | CASSLGRETGELFF | TGTGCCAGCAGCTTGGGCAGGGAAACCGGGGAGCTGTTTTTT
TRBJ1-1 | NA | NA | TRBV15 | CATSRRDRDTEAFF | TGTGCCACCAGCAGACGCGACCGGGACACTGAAGCTTTCTTT
TRBJ2-7 | NA | NA | TRBV5-4 | CASSLVGGSYEQYF | TGTGCCAGCAGCTTGGTCGGCGGCTCCTACGAGCAGTACTTC
TRBJ1-3 | NA | NA | TRBV19 | CASSISGQSYLAGNTIYF | TGTGCCAGTAGTATATCGGGACAAAGTTATTTGGCTGGAAACACCATATATTTT
TRBJ2-1 | NA | NA | TRBV13 | CASSLNWGGPYNEQFF | TGTGCCAGCAGCCTTAATTGGGGGGGGCCGTACAATGAGCAGTTCTTC
TRBJ1-1 | TRBD1 | NA | TRBV12-3/TRBV12-4 | CASSTTGDTEAFF | TGTGCCAGCAGCACCACAGGGGACACTGAAGCTTTCTTT
TRBJ2-3 | TRBD2 | NA | TRBV7-2 | CASSLTGGRGDTQYF | TGTGCCAGCAGCTTAACGGGGGGGCGAGGGGATACGCAGTATTTT
TRBJ1-5 | TRBD1 | NA | TRBV19 | CASSRGDSHSNQPQHF | TGTGCCAGTAGTAGGGGGGACAGCCATAGCAATCAGCCCCAGCATTTT
TRBJ1-4 | TRBD1 | NA | TRBV6-5 | CASSYGDRGVYEKLFF | TGTGCCAGCAGTTATGGGGACAGGGGGGTTTATGAAAAACTGTTTTTT
TRBJ1-5 | TRBD1 | few | TRBV18 | CASSPPGTGDGQPQHF | TGTGCCAGCTCACCGCCCGGGACAGGGGACGGTCAGCCCCAGCATTTT
TRBJ2-7 | TRBD1 | NA | TRBV27 | CASSQTGGRQYF | TGTGCCAGCAGTCAAACAGGGGGCAGGCAGTACTTC
TRBJ1-2 | NA | NA | TRBV6-6 | CASNYQGTLNYGYTF | TGTGCCAGCAACTACCAGGGAACCCTAAACTATGGCTACACCTTC
TRBJ2-1 | NA | NA | TRBV27 | CASSLIDGVPGSYNEQFF | TGTGCCAGCAGTTTAATCGATGGGGTCCCGGGCTCCTACAATGAGCAGTTCTTC
TRBJ2-7 | TRBD2 | NA | TRBV19 | CASSISPVASGVMQYF | TGTGCCAGTAGTATATCCCCCGTCGCTAGCGGGGTAATGCAGTACTTC
TRBJ2-5 | NA | once | TRBV18 | CASSLRGPYVETQYF | TGTGCCAGCTCCCTCCGTGGGCCATATGTAGAGACCCAGTACTTC
TRBJ1-5 | NA | NA | TRBV27 | CATGAGVHQPQHF | TGTGCCACGGGGGCAGGGGTGCATCAGCCCCAGCATTTT
TRBJ1-4 | TRBD1 | NA | TRBV7-2 | CASSRTGTGLATNEKLFF | TGTGCCAGCAGCCGCACCGGGACAGGCCTTGCAACTAATGAAAAACTGTTTTTT
TRBJ1-2 | NA | NA | TRBV6-5 | CASSQDPPGSYTF | TGTGCCAGCAGCCAAGACCCGCCGGGTAGCTACACCTTC
TRBJ2-2 | NA | NA | TRBV11-3 | CASSLELGRDGYTNTGELFF | TGTGCCAGCAGCTTAGAACTTGGCAGGGATGGCTATACGAACACCGGGGAGCTGTTTTTT
TRBJ2-3 | NA | NA | TRBV6-2/TRBV6-3 | CASSTPVFSGYTDTQYF | TGTGCCAGCAGTACCCCCGTTTTTTCCGGTTACACAGATACGCAGTATTTT
TRBJ1-6 | NA | NA | TRBV19 | CASSFQGENSPLHF | TGTGCCAGTAGTTTTCAGGGTGAAAATTCACCCCTCCACTTT
TRBJ1-3 | NA | NA | TRBV6-6 | CASSYSGGSGNTIYF | TGTGCCAGCAGTTACTCCGGGGGATCTGGAAACACCATATATTTT
TRBJ2-2 | TRBD1 | NA | TRBV6-5 | CASSGQGLGAGELFF | TGTGCCAGCAGCGGACAGGGTTTGGGCGCCGGGGAGCTGTTTTTT
TRBJ1-5 | TRBD1 | NA | TRBV6-5 | CASRQGQINQPQHF | TGTGCCAGCAGACAGGGACAGATCAATCAGCCCCAGCATTTT
TRBJ2-1 | NA | NA | TRBV20-1 | CSARLATEQFF | TGCAGTGCTAGACTTGCCACTGAGCAGTTCTTC
TRBJ2-2 | NA | NA | TRBV11-3 | CASSLSGLNTGELFF | TGTGCCAGCAGCTTATCTGGACTAAACACCGGGGAGCTGTTTTTT
TRBJ2-2 | NA | NA | TRBV5-1 | CASSATGMGTGELFF | TGCGCCAGCAGCGCTACAGGGATGGGGACCGGGGAGCTGTTTTTT
TRBJ2-7 | NA | NA | TRBV5-4 | CASSLWASQSYEQYF | TGTGCCAGCAGCTTGTGGGCCTCGCAGAGCTACGAGCAGTACTTC
TRBJ2-3 | NA | NA | TRBV9 | CASSAHNTPRATQYF | TGTGCCAGCAGCGCGCACAATACCCCGAGAGCTACGCAGTATTTT
TRBJ2-7 | NA | NA | TRBV6-5 | CASNDAGQFYEQYF | TGTGCCAGCAACGACGCCGGACAGTTCTACGAGCAGTACTTC